The 16 T cell receptor beta chains listed next were all sequenced from one sample in a study of blood T cell repertoires in COVID-19. The protocol was immunoSEQ multiplex PCR, while the TCRdb copy is restricted to in-frame clones and leaves out a portion. Of roughly 110,000 clones in the sample, more than 70% were seen once. The material sequenced was peripheral blood. These receptors all come from a man aged 50 or older with active or convalescent COVID-19.

This clone was recorded only once. The V gene is TRBV6-2 or TRBV6-3, the J gene TRBJ1-5; TRBD1 matches at 9 bases. Germline loops: CDR1 MNHEY, CDR2 SVGEGT. The CDR3 sequence is 16 residues long. Trimming took 5 bases from V and 2 from J; bases not matched to a gene: 7. The CDR3 sequence is CASSKQGAGGNQPQHF. In DNA, the CDR3 is TGTGCCAGCAGTAAACAGGGGGCGGGAGGCAATCAGCCCCAGCATTTT.

The rearrangement joins TRBV19 to TRBJ1-2, with D possibly matching TRBD1 (5 bases). Trimming removed 10 bases at V and 0 bases at J, with 15 bases between. The CDR3 consists of 14 residues. CDR1 and CDR2 from the germline V gene are LNHDA and SQIVND (reference sequence). This chain's CDR3 is CATARARANYGYTF. The CDR3 DNA reads as TGTGCCACAGCCAGGGCCCGCGCTAACTATGGCTACACCTTC.

The rearrangement uses TRBV27 and TRBJ1-1; 8 bases are a match to TRBD1. The CDR3 runs 14 residues. The germline CDR1 and CDR2 sequences are MNHEY and SMNVEV (reference sequence). Trimming cost V 4 bases and J 3 bases; bases outside gene matches: 4. CDR3 loop: CASSYSQGDTEAFF. The CDR3 DNA reads TGTGCCAGCAGTTACTCACAGGGGGACACTGAAGCTTTCTTT.

The CDR3 region has the DNA TGTGCCAGCAAAGGGGGTCGGTTGGGGCCGTATCTCTATGGCTACACCTTC. It yields the protein CASKGGRLGPYLYGYTF. The V gene is TRBV27, the J gene TRBJ1-2; possibly TRBD1 for D (6 bases). The germline V gene encodes CDR1 MNHEY and CDR2 SMNVEV (reference sequence). The CDR3 consists of 17 residues. V was pared by 7 bases and J by 4 bases, with 25 bases between.

The rearrangement uses TRBV11-2 and TRBJ2-2, with D tentatively TRBD1 (6 bases). Trimming cost V 4 bases and J 3 bases, with 15 bases left between them. CDR1 SGHAT and CDR2 FQNNGV come from the germline V gene. The CDR3 is 16 amino acids. CDR3 region: CASSYFWTAHTGELFF. The CDR3 region has the DNA TGTGCCAGCAGCTATTTCTGGACAGCCCACACCGGGGAGCTGTTTTTT.

The chain carries TRBV2 and TRBJ2-1; D call uncertain. Germline V CDR1 and CDR2: SNHLY, FYNNEI. Trimming left V 2 bases short and J 9 bases short, with 8 bases between. The CDR3 has 12 amino acids. Here the CDR3 reads CASSEQALEQFF. CDR3 nucleotide sequence: TGTGCCAGCAGTGAACAGGCTCTTGAGCAGTTCTTC. The full variable domain, rest sourced from reference TRBV2 and TRBJ2-1, is EPEVTQTPSHQVTQMGQEVILRCVPISNHLYFYWYRQILGQKVEFLVSFYNNEISEKSEIFDDQFSVERPDGSNFTLKIRSTKLEDSAMYFCASSEQALEQFFGPGTRLTVL.

This clone was observed once. This chain connects TRBV5-1 to TRBJ1-2; 9 nucleotides agree with TRBD1. CDR3 length: 13 amino acids. The V gene end was trimmed by 0 bases and the J gene end by 7 bases; junction bases not matched to a gene: 1. The germline CDR1 and CDR2 sequences are SGHRS and YFSETQ. CDR3 sequence (DNA): TGCGCCAGCAGCTTGGGGGACAGGGTTGGCTACACCTTC. It yields the protein CASSLGDRVGYTF.

The J gene is TRBJ2-7, the V gene TRBV18; 10 nucleotides agree with TRBD1. The ends lost 6 bases at V and 2 bases at J; junction bases unmatched: 7. CDR3 size: 15 residues. Germline V gene data show CDR1 as KGHSH and CDR2 as LQKENI. The CDR3 loop is CASSPGQGVAYEQYF. In nucleotides, the CDR3 is TGTGCCAGCTCCCCAGGACAGGGGGTAGCCTACGAGCAGTACTTC.

The V and J genes are TRBV7-8 and TRBJ2-1, with 9 bases that match TRBD1. CDR1 and CDR2 (germline): SGHVS, FQNEAQ. With V trimmed by 2 bases and J by 9 bases, 8 bases remained unmatched. The length of the CDR3 is 15 residues. The CDR3 region is CASSLRRDRDSEQFF. CDR3 nucleotides: TGTGCCAGCAGCTTACGGAGGGACAGGGACAGTGAGCAGTTCTTC. The entire variable domain, with the rest obtained from reference TRBV7-8 and TRBJ2-1, is as follows: GAGVSQSPRYKVAKRGQDVALRCDPISGHVSLFWYQQALGQGPEFLTYFQNEAQLDKSGLPSDRFFAERPEGSVSTLKIQRTQQEDSAVYLCASSLRRDRDSEQFFGPGTRLTVL.

The CDR3 protein is CASSLVPRGPDTQYF. In DNA, the CDR3 is TGTGCCAGCAGCTTAGTCCCCAGGGGCCCGGATACGCAGTATTTT. V is TRBV11-2 and J is TRBJ2-3, with a tentative D call TRBD1 (6 bases). The ends were cut back, 1 base at V and 6 bases at J, with 14 bases in the middle. The CDR3 consists of 15 residues. The germline V gene has CDR1 SGHAT and CDR2 FQNNGV.

Here the CDR3 reads CASNGANQFTLHF. CDR3 in DNA: TGTGCCAGCAATGGTGCGAACCAATTCACCCTCCACTTT. This rearrangement joins TRBV2 to TRBJ1-6, with no clear D. The germline V gene has CDR1 SNHLY and CDR2 FYNNEI. Trimming pared 7 bases from V and 14 bases from J, leaving 18 bases between. This CDR3 is 13 amino acids long. Based on the CDR3 plus reference TRBV2 and TRBJ1-6, the full variable domain is EPEVTQTPSHQVTQMGQEVILRCVPISNHLYFYWYRQILGQKVEFLVSFYNNEISEKSEIFDDQFSVERPDGSNFTLKIRSTKLEDSAMYFCASNGANQFTLHFGNGTRLTVT.

CDR3: CASATGQNHHNEQFF. CDR3 nucleotide sequence: TGTGCCAGCGCGACAGGGCAGAACCACCACAATGAGCAGTTCTTC. The V gene is TRBV5-4, the J gene TRBJ2-1, with 7 bases fitting TRBD1. V shed 7 bases, J shed 5 bases, and the junction held 12 bases outside the gene matches. Germline lookup yields CDR1 SGHNT and CDR2 YYREEE (reference sequence). The CDR3 totals 15 residues.

The genes are TRBV27 and TRBJ1-1; D is uncertain. The germline CDR1 and CDR2 sequences are MNHEY and SMNVEV (reference sequence). The CDR3 loop spans 16 amino acids. V lost 0 bases, J lost 0 bases, and 11 bases lay in between. DNA for the CDR3: TGTGCCAGCAGTTTATCATTACAGTATGTGAACACTGAAGCTTTCTTT. Residues: CASSLSLQYVNTEAFF.

The chain has TRBV11-2 and TRBJ2-3; 10 nucleotides agree with TRBD1. In germline, CDR1 is SGHAT, CDR2 FQNNGV. V lost 4 bases and J lost 3; bases outside the gene matches: 7. The CDR3 extends over 16 amino acids. CDR3 sequence: CASSWGQGFRTDTQYF. CDR3 coding DNA: TGTGCCAGCAGCTGGGGACAGGGGTTCCGGACAGATACGCAGTATTTT. Full variable domain (rest looked up from reference TRBV11-2 and TRBJ2-3): EAGVAQSPRYKIIEKRQSVAFWCNPISGHATLYWYQQILGQGPKLLIQFQNNGVVDDSQLPKDRFSAERLKGVDSTLKIQPAKLEDSAVYLCASSWGQGFRTDTQYFGPGTRLTVL.

The rearrangement uses TRBV7-2 and TRBJ1-5, with a tentative D call TRBD1 (5 bases). The germline gives CDR1 SGHTA, CDR2 FQGNSA. The CDR3 loop spans 15 amino acids. V was trimmed by 3 bases and J by 3 bases, leaving 12 bases between them. CDR3 sequence reads: CASSLTVGFNQPQHF. Here the CDR3 DNA reads TGTGCCAGCAGCTTGACAGTGGGGTTCAATCAGCCCCAGCATTTT.

The DNA of the CDR3 is TGTGCCAGCAGTTCTTCCGGGATTAGGAACACTGAAGCTTTCTTT. Translated, it gives CASSSSGIRNTEAFF. The chain couples TRBV28 to TRBJ1-1; D uncertain. In germline, CDR1 is MDHEN, CDR2 SYDVKM. The CDR3 has 15 residues. V was cut by 4 bases and J by 1 base, with 13 bases left in between.